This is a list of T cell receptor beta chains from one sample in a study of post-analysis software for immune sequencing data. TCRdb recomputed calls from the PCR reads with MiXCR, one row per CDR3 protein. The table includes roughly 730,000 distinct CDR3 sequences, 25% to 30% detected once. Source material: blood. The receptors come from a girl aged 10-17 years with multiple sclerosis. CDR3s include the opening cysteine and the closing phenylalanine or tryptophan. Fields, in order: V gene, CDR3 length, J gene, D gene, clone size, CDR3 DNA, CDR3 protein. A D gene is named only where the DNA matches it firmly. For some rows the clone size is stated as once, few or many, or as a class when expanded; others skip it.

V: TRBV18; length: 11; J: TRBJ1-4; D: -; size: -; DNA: TGTGCCAGCTCACAGAGTGAAAAACTGTTTTTT; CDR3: CASSQSEKLFF
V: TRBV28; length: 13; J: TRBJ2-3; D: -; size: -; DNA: TGTGCCAGCTTCAAGGCCTCGGCAGATACGCAGTATTTT; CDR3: CASFKASADTQYF
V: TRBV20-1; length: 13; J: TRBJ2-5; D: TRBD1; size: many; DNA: TGCAGTGCCAGCGTAGGGGGCGCGGAGACCCAGTACTTC; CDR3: CSASVGGAETQYF
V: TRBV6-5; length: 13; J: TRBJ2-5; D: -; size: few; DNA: TGTGCCACCCACGGGTCTCTCCCAGAGACCCAGTACTTC; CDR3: CATHGSLPETQYF
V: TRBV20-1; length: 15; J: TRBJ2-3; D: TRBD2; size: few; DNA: TGCAGTGCCCGAACCGGGCTAGCGGGGACAGATACGCAGTATTTT; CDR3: CSARTGLAGTDTQYF
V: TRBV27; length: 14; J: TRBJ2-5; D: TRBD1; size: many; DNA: TGTGCCAGCAGCCGGACAGGGTTCCAAGAGACCCAGTACTTC; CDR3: CASSRTGFQETQYF
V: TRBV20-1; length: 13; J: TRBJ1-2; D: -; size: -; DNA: TGCAGTGCATCCGGACAGCCCAACTATGGCTACACCTTC; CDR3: CSASGQPNYGYTF
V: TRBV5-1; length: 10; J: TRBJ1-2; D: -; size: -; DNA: TGCGCCATACGCGACTATGGCTACACCTTC; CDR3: CAIRDYGYTF
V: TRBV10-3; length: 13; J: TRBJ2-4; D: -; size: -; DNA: TGTGCCATCAGCCCGGGGTCCAAAAACATTCAGTACTTC; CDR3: CAISPGSKNIQYF
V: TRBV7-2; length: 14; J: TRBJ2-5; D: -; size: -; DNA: TGTGCCAGCAGCTTAGCACAGGGCCGAGAGACCCAGTACTTC; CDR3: CASSLAQGRETQYF
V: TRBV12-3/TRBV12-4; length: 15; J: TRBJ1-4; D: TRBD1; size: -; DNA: TGTGCCAGCAGGCGTACAGGGGCGGCTAATGAAAAACTGTTTTTT; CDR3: CASRRTGAANEKLFF
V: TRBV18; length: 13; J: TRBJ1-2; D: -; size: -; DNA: TGTGCCAGCTCACAACTCGGCCACTATGGCTACACCTTC; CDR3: CASSQLGHYGYTF
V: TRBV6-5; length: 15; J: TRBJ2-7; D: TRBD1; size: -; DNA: TGTGCCAGCAGTGTCCGGGACAGGGGGTCCTACGAGCAGTACTTC; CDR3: CASSVRDRGSYEQYF
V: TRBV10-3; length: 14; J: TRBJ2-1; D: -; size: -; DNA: TGTGCCATCCAGGGAGGTGGTAGCACTAGTGAGCAGTTCTTC; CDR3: CAIQGGGSTSEQFF
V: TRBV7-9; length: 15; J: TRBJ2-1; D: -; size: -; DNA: TGTGTCAGCAGCCTACAGCAGAGCTCCTACAATGAGCAGTTCTTC; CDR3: CVSSLQQSSYNEQFF
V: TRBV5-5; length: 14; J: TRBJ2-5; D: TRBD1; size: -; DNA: TGTGCCAGCAGCTTGTCGACAGGGAGAGAGACCCAGTACTTC; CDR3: CASSLSTGRETQYF
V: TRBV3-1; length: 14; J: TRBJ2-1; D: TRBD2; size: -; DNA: TGTGCCAGCAGCCAGGGACTAGCGGGGGGGTACGCGTTCTTC; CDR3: CASSQGLAGGYAFF
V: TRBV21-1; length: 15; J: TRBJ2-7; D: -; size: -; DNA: TGTGCCGGCAGCACACCAACCGGGGACTCCTACGAGCAGTACTTC; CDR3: CAGSTPTGDSYEQYF
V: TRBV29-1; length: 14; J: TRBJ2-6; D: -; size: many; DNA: TGCAGCGTAACACAGGGCTCTGGGGCCAACGTCCTGACTTTC; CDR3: CSVTQGSGANVLTF
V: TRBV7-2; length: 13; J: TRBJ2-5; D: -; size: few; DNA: TGTGCCAGCAGCTTAGGAGGCCCGTCGGCCCAGTACTTC; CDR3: CASSLGGPSAQYF
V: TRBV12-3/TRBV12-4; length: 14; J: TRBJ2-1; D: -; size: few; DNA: TGTGCCAGCAGTTTACTGGCCAGGGGCCGAGAGCAGTTCTTC; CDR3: CASSLLARGREQFF
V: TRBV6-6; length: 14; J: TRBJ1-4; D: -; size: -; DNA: TGTGCCAGCAGTCCGAGACAGGCATCTGAAAAACTGTTTTTT; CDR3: CASSPRQASEKLFF
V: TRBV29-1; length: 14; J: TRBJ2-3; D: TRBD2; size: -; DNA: TGCAGCATTGGGACTAGCGGGAGCGTGGATACGCAGTATTTT; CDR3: CSIGTSGSVDTQYF
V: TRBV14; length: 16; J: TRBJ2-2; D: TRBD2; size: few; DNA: TGTGCCAGCAGCCCCCGACTAGCCGGGAACACCGGGGAGCTGTTTTTT; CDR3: CASSPRLAGNTGELFF
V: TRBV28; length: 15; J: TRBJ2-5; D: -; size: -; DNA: TGTGCCAGCAGCCCCGGGGGGCGACAGTCAGGGACCCAGTACTTC; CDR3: CASSPGGRQSGTQYF
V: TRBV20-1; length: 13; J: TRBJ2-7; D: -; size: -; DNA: TGCAGTGCCCCCAGGCTAGTGAACAATGAGCAGTACTTC; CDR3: CSAPRLVNNEQYF
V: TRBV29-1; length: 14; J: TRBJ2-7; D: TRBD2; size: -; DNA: TGCAGCGTCAAACTAGCGGGAGTATCCTACGAGCAGTACTTC; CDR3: CSVKLAGVSYEQYF
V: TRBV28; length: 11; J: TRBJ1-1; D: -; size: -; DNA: TGTGCCAGCAGTTTAGGACAGGAAGCTTTCTTT; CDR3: CASSLGQEAFF
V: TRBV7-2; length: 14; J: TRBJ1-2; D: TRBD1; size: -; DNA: TGTGCCAGCAGCCCGCCCAGGGGGGAGGATGGCTACACCTTC; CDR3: CASSPPRGEDGYTF
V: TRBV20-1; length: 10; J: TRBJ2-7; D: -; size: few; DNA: TGCAGCGCCTGGGGGGCCGAGCAGTACTTC; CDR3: CSAWGAEQYF
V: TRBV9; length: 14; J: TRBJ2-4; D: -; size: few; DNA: TGTGCCAGCAGCCCCCCCTCGTCCGCAAACATTCAGTACTTC; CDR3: CASSPPSSANIQYF
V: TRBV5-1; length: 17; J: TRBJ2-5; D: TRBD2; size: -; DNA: TGCGCCAGCAGCTTGGATCTAGCGGGGGTCCCCAGTCACAGACAGTACTTC; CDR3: CASSLDLAGVPSHRQYF
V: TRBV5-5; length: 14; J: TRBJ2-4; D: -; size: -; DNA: TGTGCCAGCAGCTTGGCGGGAGCTTCTCGAGAGCAGTACTTC; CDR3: CASSLAGASREQYF
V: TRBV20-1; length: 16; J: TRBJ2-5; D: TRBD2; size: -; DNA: TGCAGTGCTATTAAGACTAGCGGGGACATCCAAGAGACCCAGTACTTC; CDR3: CSAIKTSGDIQETQYF
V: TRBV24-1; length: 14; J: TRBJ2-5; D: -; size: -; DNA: TGTGCCACCGGTGACGGGGACGGGCGTTGGACCCAGTACTTC; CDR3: CATGDGDGRWTQYF
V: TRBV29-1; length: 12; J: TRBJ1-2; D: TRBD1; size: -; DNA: TGCAGCGTCGTTGGGACAGCTGCCGGCTACACCTTC; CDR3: CSVVGTAAGYTF
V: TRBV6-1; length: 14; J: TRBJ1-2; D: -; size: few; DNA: TGTGCCAGCACATGGAGAGCAGGGGACTATGGCTACACCTTC; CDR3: CASTWRAGDYGYTF
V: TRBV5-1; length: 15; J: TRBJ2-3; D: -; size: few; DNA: TGCGCCAGCAGCTTGGATGTGGGAAGGGCAGATACGCAGTATTTT; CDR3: CASSLDVGRADTQYF
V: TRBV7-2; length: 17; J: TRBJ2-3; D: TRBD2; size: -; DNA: TGTGCCAGCAGCCGGCGGACTAGCGGGGGGGCAACAGATACGCAGTATTTT; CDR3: CASSRRTSGGATDTQYF
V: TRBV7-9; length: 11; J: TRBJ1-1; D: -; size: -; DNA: TGTGCCAGCAGCCCGACTATAGAAGCTTTCTTT; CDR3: CASSPTIEAFF